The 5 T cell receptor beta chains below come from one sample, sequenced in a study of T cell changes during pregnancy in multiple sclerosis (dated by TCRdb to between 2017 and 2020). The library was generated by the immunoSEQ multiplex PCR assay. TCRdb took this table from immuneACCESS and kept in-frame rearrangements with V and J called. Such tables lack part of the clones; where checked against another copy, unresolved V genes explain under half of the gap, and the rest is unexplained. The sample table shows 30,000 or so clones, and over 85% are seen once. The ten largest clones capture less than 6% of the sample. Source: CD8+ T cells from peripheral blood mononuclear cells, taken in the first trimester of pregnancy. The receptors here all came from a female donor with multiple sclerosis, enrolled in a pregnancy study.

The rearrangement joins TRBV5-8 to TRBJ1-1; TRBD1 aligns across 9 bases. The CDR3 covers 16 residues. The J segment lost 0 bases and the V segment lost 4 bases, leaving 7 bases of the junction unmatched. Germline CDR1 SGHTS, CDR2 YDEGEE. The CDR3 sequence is CASSNNRGRVNTEAFF. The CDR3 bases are TGTGCCAGCAGCAATAACAGGGGGCGTGTGAACACTGAAGCTTTCTTT.

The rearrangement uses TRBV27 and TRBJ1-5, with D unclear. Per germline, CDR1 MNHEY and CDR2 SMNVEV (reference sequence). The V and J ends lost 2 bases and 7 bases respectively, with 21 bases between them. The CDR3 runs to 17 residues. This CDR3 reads CASSLTLIRVGEQPQHF. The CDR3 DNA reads TGTGCCAGCAGTTTAACCCTGATTCGGGTGGGAGAACAGCCCCAGCATTTT.

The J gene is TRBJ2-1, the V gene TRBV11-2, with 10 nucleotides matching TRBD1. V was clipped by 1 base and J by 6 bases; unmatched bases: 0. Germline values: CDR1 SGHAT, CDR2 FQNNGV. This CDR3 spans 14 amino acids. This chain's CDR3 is CASSLGTGGNEQFF. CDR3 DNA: TGTGCCAGCAGCTTAGGGACAGGGGGCAATGAGCAGTTCTTC. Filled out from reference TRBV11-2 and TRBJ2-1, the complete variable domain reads EAGVAQSPRYKIIEKRQSVAFWCNPISGHATLYWYQQILGQGPKLLIQFQNNGVVDDSQLPKDRFSAERLKGVDSTLKIQPAKLEDSAVYLCASSLGTGGNEQFFGPGTRLTVL.

The CDR3 loop reads CASLKRASAEKLFF. The CDR3 DNA sequence: TGTGCCAGCTTAAAGAGGGCGTCGGCCGAAAAACTGTTTTTT. V usage is TRBV6-1 and J usage is TRBJ1-4, with D hard to call. CDR3 length: 14 amino acids. Germline V gives CDR1 MNHNS, CDR2 SASEGT. V was shortened by 8 bases and J by 8 bases, with 18 bases between the two germline ends.

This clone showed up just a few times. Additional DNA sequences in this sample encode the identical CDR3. The CDR3 region has the DNA TGTGCCAGCAGTGAACTAGCGGGAGGGTACAATGAGCAGTTCTTC. This sequence encodes CASSELAGGYNEQFF. The V call is TRBV6-1, the J call TRBJ2-1; 12 nucleotides align to TRBD2. The germline CDR1 and CDR2 sequences are MNHNS and SASEGT. CDR3 length: 15 residues. Trimming removed 2 bases from V and 4 bases from J; junction bases left unmatched: 0.